This T cell receptor beta chain was observed in a study of blood T cell repertoires in COVID-19. Repertoires were generated with immunoSEQ multiplex PCR, while TCRdb's copy carries only in-frame clones and drops some. The data contain 25,000 to 35,000 clones, 85% to 95% of them singletons. The junction had 4 bases not matched to a gene; V was cut back by 4 bases and J by 6 bases. The CDR3 is 15 residues long. Germline V CDR1 and CDR2: LGHDT, YNNKEL (reference sequence). Source material: peripheral blood. This sequence originates from a woman aged 70-85 years with COVID-19, enrolled during active disease. The genes are TRBV3-1 (or the pseudogene TRBV3-2) and TRBJ2-1, with 12 bases that match TRBD2. The CDR3 spells CASSRELAGGNEQFF. The CDR3 nucleotides read TGTGCCAGCAGCCGAGAACTAGCGGGAGGCAATGAGCAGTTCTTC.